This entry concerns a single T cell receptor (beta chain). Its antigen is unidentified. The CDR3 runs 15 residues. CDR1 and CDR2 from the germline V gene are SGHNT and YYREEE (reference sequence). Germline trimming cut 3 bases from V and 3 bases from J; bases unmatched to any gene: 5. The entry originates in a study of T cell responses to AZD1222 COVID-19 vaccine. Points from the study as a whole: Baseline seropositives among AZD1222 recipients totaled only six. Spike-specific TCR breadth and depth both grew after two AZD1222 doses. Females outnumbered males among donors, who were mostly white British; clonal diversity was possibly underestimated. Unmutated regions of variants are reportedly targeted by nearly half of spike-specific TCRs.

Profiling relied on immunoSEQ multiplex PCR, and the TCRdb table lists in-frame clones only, not all of them. The data hold roughly 80,000 clones, with just over 90% observed a single time. The chain links TRBV5-4 to TRBJ1-2; 10 nucleotides match TRBD1. This specimen consisted of peripheral blood, obtained on day 0 of AZD1222 vaccination. The TCR comes from an adult in good health. This CDR3 reads CASSSGDRGHYGYTF. The CDR3 DNA follows: TGTGCCAGCAGCTCGGGGGACAGGGGCCACTATGGCTACACCTTC. Variable domain in full (rest from reference TRBV5-4 and TRBJ1-2): ETGVTQSPTHLIKTRGQQVTLRCSSQSGHNTVSWYQQALGQGPQFIFQYYREEENGRGNFPPRFSGLQFPNYSSELNVNALELDDSALYLCASSSGDRGHYGYTFGSGTRLTVV.